The next 21 T cell receptor beta chains were all read from a single sample in a study of OX40 agonist ivuxolimab in advanced cancers. Method: immunoSEQ multiplex PCR; TCRdb's copy keeps in-frame clones and lacks some. The table includes about 61,000 clones, approximately 90% detected once. The material sequenced was CD4+ or CD8+ T cells sorted from blood, taken in a trial of the OX40 agonist ivuxolimab. These receptors all stem from an adult with an advanced solid tumor such as melanoma, head and neck, liver or kidney cancer.

J is TRBJ2-7 and V is TRBV28, with 9 positions matching TRBD1. This CDR3 comprises 11 residues. From germline, CDR1 is MDHEN and CDR2 SYDVKM. V was clipped by 7 bases and J by 12 bases; unmatched bases: 7. The DNA for the CDR3 is TGTGCCAGCACTTCCCGGGGACAGGGGTACTTC. This gives the protein CASTSRGQGYF.

The rearrangement joins TRBV14 to TRBJ1-5; D is uncertain. Germline CDR1 SGHDN, CDR2 FVKESK. The V end lost 1 base, the J end lost 6 bases, and 7 bases lay between the germline ends. This CDR3 region has 13 residues. CDR3 in amino acids: CASSQGVTQPQHF. Written as DNA, the CDR3 is TGTGCCAGCAGCCAAGGGGTCACTCAGCCCCAGCATTTT.

The chain couples TRBV10-3 to TRBJ2-7; D ambiguous. The CDR3 sequence is 13 residues long. Trimming cost V 3 bases and J 5 bases, with 11 bases left between them. Germline CDR1 reads ENHRY; CDR2 reads SYGVKD. The CDR3 is CAISDKGMDEQYF. CDR3 DNA: TGTGCCATCAGTGACAAGGGAATGGACGAGCAGTACTTC.

This chain joins TRBV29-1 and TRBJ2-6; TRBD1 agrees at 12 bases. This CDR3 comprises 18 residues. J was trimmed by 1 base and V by 4 bases; bases with no gene match: 8. Germline CDR1 and CDR2: SQVTM and ANQGSEA. The CDR3 reads CSVVRDRGRGSGANVLTF. In DNA form, the CDR3 reads TGCAGCGTTGTCCGGGACAGGGGGCGCGGTTCTGGGGCCAACGTCCTGACTTTC.

The chain is built from TRBV7-9 and TRBJ1-6; a possible D gene is TRBD1 (5 bases). There are 15 residues in the CDR3. Germline values: CDR1 SEHNR, CDR2 FQNEAQ (reference sequence). Trimming removed 0 bases from V and 9 bases from J, with 12 bases in between. The CDR3 is CASSLASRGGSPLHF. DNA for the CDR3: TGTGCCAGCAGCTTAGCGTCGCGGGGCGGTTCACCCCTCCACTTT.

CDR3 sequence: CASSLGGGATEAFF. CDR3 nucleotide sequence: TGTGCCAGCAGCTTAGGAGGGGGCGCGACTGAAGCTTTCTTT. The V call is TRBV11-3, the J call TRBJ1-1; 7 nucleotides match TRBD1. The CDR3 is 14 amino acids. The ends lost 1 base at V and 5 bases at J; junction bases unmatched: 4. In germline, CDR1 is SGHNT, CDR2 YENEEA.

This chain joins TRBV5-1 and TRBJ2-7; TRBD2 matches 10 bases. The CDR3 covers 18 residues. The J segment lost 1 base and the V segment lost 3 bases, leaving 13 bases of the junction unmatched. From germline, CDR1 is SGHRS and CDR2 YFSETQ. The CDR3 loop reads CASSSSGTSALASYEQYF. The CDR3 DNA follows: TGCGCCAGCAGCTCCTCCGGGACTAGCGCGCTCGCGTCCTACGAGCAGTACTTC. Using reference TRBV5-1 and TRBJ2-7 for the parts outside the CDR3, the full variable domain is KAGVTQTPRYLIKTRGQQVTLSCSPISGHRSVSWYQQTPGQGLQFLFEYFSETQRNKGNFPGRFSGRQFSNSRSEMNVSTLELGDSALYLCASSSSGTSALASYEQYFGPGTRLTVT.

The chain combines TRBV30 with TRBJ1-2, with 10 bases lining up with TRBD1. The CDR3 loop spans 13 amino acids. Per germline, CDR1 GTSNPN and CDR2 SVGIG (reference sequence). Trimming removed 4 bases from V and 7 bases from J; junction bases left unmatched: 6. CDR3: CAWIRQGAGGYTF. The CDR3 region has the DNA TGTGCCTGGATTCGACAGGGGGCTGGTGGCTACACCTTC.

V and J are TRBV6-6 and TRBJ2-5; D is possibly TRBD1 (6 bases). The CDR3 extends over 13 amino acids. V was cut by 7 bases and J by 3 bases, with 12 bases left in between. The V gene's germline CDR1 is MNHNY and CDR2 SVGAGI (reference sequence). The CDR3 is CASTTSGEETQYF. CDR3 coding DNA: TGTGCCAGCACTACGTCAGGGGAAGAGACCCAGTACTTC.

This chain connects TRBV6-4 to TRBJ2-1; TRBD2 aligns across 14 bases. J gave up 7 bases and V 3 bases, and 5 bases lay outside the gene matches. From germline, CDR1 is MRHNA and CDR2 SNTAGT. This CDR3 comprises 16 residues. DNA of the CDR3: TGTGCCAGCAGTGAGGGACTAGCGGGGGCTGGGAATGAGCAGTTCTTC. Protein product: CASSEGLAGAGNEQFF.

V and J are TRBV6-5 and TRBJ2-3; D not certain. Germline-derived CDR1 and CDR2 are MNHEY and SVGAGI. The CDR3 has 14 amino acids. Trimming pared 5 bases from V and 2 bases from J, leaving 11 bases between. Here the CDR3 reads CASSRVGLTDTQYF. CDR3 in DNA: TGTGCCAGCAGTAGGGTAGGGCTCACAGATACGCAGTATTTT.

The chain recombines TRBV19 with TRBJ2-5; D unresolved. Germline CDR1 LNHDA, CDR2 SQIVND (reference sequence). CDR3 length equals 11 residues. Deletions cut 5 bases from V and 4 bases from J, with 5 bases between. This CDR3 is CASSARETQYF. CDR3 nucleotides: TGTGCCAGTAGTGCGCGAGAGACCCAGTACTTC.

This clone was seen only once. The rearrangement uses TRBV5-1 and TRBJ1-4, with 8 positions matching TRBD1. CDR3 length equals 14 residues. V gave up 7 bases and J gave up 7 bases; unmatched junction bases: 9. Germline V lookup: CDR1 SGHRS, CDR2 YFSETQ. The CDR3 coding sequence is TGCGCCAGCGGACGACAGGGGAATGCTGAAAAACTGTTTTTT. Protein: CASGRQGNAEKLFF.

The CDR3, as DNA: TGTGCCAGCAGCGTGTCGACAGCCCCGAACACTGAAGCTTTCTTT. Protein: CASSVSTAPNTEAFF. This chain joins TRBV9 and TRBJ1-1, with TRBD1 as a possible D gene (5 bases). The CDR3 consists of 15 residues. Germline lookup yields CDR1 SGDLS and CDR2 YYNGEE. V lost 2 bases, J lost 1 base, and 12 bases lay in between.

The gene calls are TRBV2 and TRBJ2-2; D is perhaps TRBD1 (6 bases). The CDR3 has 13 amino acids. Trimming pared 4 bases from V and 8 bases from J, leaving 11 bases between. The germline gives CDR1 SNHLY, CDR2 FYNNEI. The CDR3 sequence is CASSVRGGGELFF. In DNA, the CDR3 is TGTGCCAGCAGTGTTCGAGGGGGTGGGGAGCTGTTTTTT. The whole variable domain, filled in from reference TRBV2 and TRBJ2-2, reads EPEVTQTPSHQVTQMGQEVILRCVPISNHLYFYWYRQILGQKVEFLVSFYNNEISEKSEIFDDQFSVERPDGSNFTLKIRSTKLEDSAMYFCASSVRGGGELFFGEGSRLTVL.

V is TRBV5-1 and J is TRBJ1-1, with 8 bases identical to TRBD1. Germline CDR1 reads SGHRS; CDR2 reads YFSETQ. The length of the CDR3 is 15 residues. With 2 bases clipped from V and 0 bases from J, the junction kept 3 bases outside the gene matches. CDR3 nucleotides: TGCGCCAGCAGCTTCGCGACAGGGGTGAACACTGAAGCTTTCTTT. Protein sequence: CASSFATGVNTEAFF.

The V and J genes are TRBV5-8 and TRBJ2-1, with 8 bases matching TRBD1. Germline assignment: CDR1 SGHTS and CDR2 YDEGEE. The CDR3 is 14 residues long. The V and J ends lost 4 bases and 3 bases, in that order; junction bases with no gene match: 3. CDR3 sequence: CASSLGQGYNEQFF. In nucleotides, the CDR3 is TGTGCCAGCAGCCTAGGACAGGGCTACAATGAGCAGTTCTTC.

The chain links TRBV19 to TRBJ2-3; no definite D call. The CDR3 loop spans 13 amino acids. Deletions cut 4 bases from V and 7 bases from J, with 12 bases between. Germline V lookup: CDR1 LNHDA, CDR2 SQIVND (reference sequence). CDR3 sequence: CASSTDVYNTQYF. The CDR3 DNA reads TGTGCCAGTAGTACAGATGTCTATAATACGCAGTATTTT.

The chain recombines TRBV4-1 with TRBJ1-5; a weak D match, TRBD1 (6 bases). CDR1 is MGHRA, CDR2 YSYEKL, per germline. The CDR3 has 16 residues. Deletions cut 4 bases from V and 5 bases from J, with 18 bases between. CDR3 region: CASSLEDGQRYQPQHF. As DNA, the CDR3 is TGCGCCAGCAGCCTAGAGGATGGACAGAGATATCAGCCCCAGCATTTT.

This sequence joins TRBV2 and TRBJ2-1, with 7 bases lining up with TRBD1. CDR1 is SNHLY and CDR2 is FYNNEI in the germline V gene. The CDR3 totals 14 residues. The junction had 4 bases not matched to a gene; V was cut back by 3 bases and J by 5 bases. CDR3 nucleotides: TGTGCCAGCAGTGATGTAGGACAGGACAATGAGCAGTTCTTC. Amino acids: CASSDVGQDNEQFF.

The chain recombines TRBV19 with TRBJ2-1; weak D call: TRBD2 (6 bases). The germline gives CDR1 LNHDA, CDR2 SQIVND (reference sequence). Trimming shortened V by 6 bases and J by 3 bases, and 18 bases separated the two germline ends. CDR3 size: 16 residues. The DNA for the CDR3 is TGTGCCAGTAGCCCCCTGCGGGGAAGGGACTACAATGAGCAGTTCTTC. Amino acid sequence: CASSPLRGRDYNEQFF. The full variable domain, in which reference TRBV19 and TRBJ2-1 provide the parts outside the CDR3, is DGGITQSPKYLFRKEGQNVTLSCEQNLNHDAMYWYRQDPGQGLRLIYYSQIVNDFQKGDIAEGYSVSREKKESFPLTVTSAQKNPTAFYLCASSPLRGRDYNEQFFGPGTRLTVL.